The clone carrying this TCR beta chain was seen repeatedly, ten times or more. Its antigen remains unidentified. In germline, CDR1 is SGHAT, CDR2 FQDESV (reference sequence). V was pared by 6 bases and J by 6 bases, with 6 bases of the junction left unmatched. The CDR3 has 14 residues. The data were obtained in a study of T-cell reconstitution after alpha-beta-depleted transplantation in children. Findings and limits, study-wide: Alpha-beta T cells present about two months after transplant were reported to originate from several hundred expanded graft clones.

Using unique molecular identifiers, the investigators prepared the TCRbeta library. TCRdb re-called the PCR reads through MiXCR, storing one row per CDR3 protein. The table lists 150,000 to 200,000 distinct CDR3 sequences, 11% of them singletons, with around 14% in the top ten. The rearrangement joins TRBV11-1 to TRBJ2-1, with TRBD2 matching over 9 bases. The sequence was collected from a boy aged 2 to 9 with acute myeloid leukemia, due to receive a stem cell transplant. Specimen: PBMCs, collected before TCRalphabeta/CD19-depleted stem cell transplant. CDR3 sequence: CASSLAGTLNEQFF. The CDR3 region has the DNA TGTGCCAGCAGTCTAGCGGGAACCCTCAATGAGCAGTTCTTC.